Below, 8 T cell receptor beta chains from the same sample are listed, as sequenced in a study of T cell responses to AZD1222 COVID-19 vaccine. Generated by immunoSEQ multiplex PCR, the TCRdb table keeps only in-frame clones and is missing some. The repertoire consists of about 93,000 clones, with 80% to 90% occurring once and the leading ten covering 5% to 7.5%. The sequenced sample was peripheral blood, obtained on day 0 of AZD1222 vaccination. The source of these receptors is an adult in good health.

This clone was seen a few times. The chain combines TRBV7-9 with TRBJ1-1; D remains ambiguous. The CDR3 totals 12 residues. Trimming removed 4 bases at V and 10 bases at J, with 13 bases between. The germline gives CDR1 SEHNR, CDR2 FQNEAQ (reference sequence). The CDR3 is CASSSETSVAFF. In DNA, the CDR3 is TGTGCCAGCAGCTCAGAGACTAGTGTAGCTTTCTTT.

This chain's CDR3 is CATSDFGTGTYEQYF. DNA of the CDR3: TGTGCCACCAGTGATTTCGGGACAGGTACCTACGAGCAGTACTTC. The chain has TRBV24-1 and TRBJ2-7; TRBD1 agrees at 8 bases. Germline V lookup: CDR1 KGHDR, CDR2 SFDVKD. The CDR3 extends over 15 amino acids. V dropped 1 base and J dropped 2; count of bases not matched to a gene: 3.

The chain combines TRBV27 with TRBJ1-4; D not resolved. The V end lost 5 bases, the J end lost 1 base, and 8 bases lay between the germline ends. The germline V gene encodes CDR1 MNHEY and CDR2 SMNVEV (reference sequence). This CDR3 has 14 residues. CDR3 nucleotide sequence: TGTGCCAGCAGTAAAATGGGAACTAATGAAAAACTGTTTTTT. This gives the protein CASSKMGTNEKLFF.

This chain links TRBV14 with TRBJ1-2; possibly TRBD1 for D (6 bases). The germline V gene encodes CDR1 SGHDN and CDR2 FVKESK. There are 15 residues in the CDR3. Trimming removed 1 base at V and 3 bases at J, with 12 bases between. The CDR3 region has the DNA TGTGCCAGCAGCCAAGTACGGGGGGCTCACTATGGCTACACCTTC. It is translated as CASSQVRGAHYGYTF.

The chain employs TRBV5-4 and TRBJ2-3, with TRBD2 identical over 10 bases. There are 15 residues in the CDR3. V gave up 3 bases and J gave up 2 bases; unmatched junction bases: 3. Germline V gene data show CDR1 as SGHNT and CDR2 as YYREEE (reference sequence). CDR3 region: CASSSSGRNTDTQYF. In DNA form, the CDR3 reads TGTGCCAGCAGCTCTAGCGGGAGAAACACAGATACGCAGTATTTT.

The V and J genes are TRBV19 and TRBJ1-2; 10 bases agree with TRBD1. CDR1 LNHDA and CDR2 SQIVND come from the germline V gene (reference sequence). This CDR3 spans 13 amino acids. The trim removed 10 bases at V and 6 bases at J, leaving 8 bases unmatched. This chain's CDR3 is CATRWGQGHGYTF. Written as DNA, the CDR3 is TGTGCCACCCGATGGGGACAGGGGCATGGCTACACCTTC.

The V and J genes are TRBV5-1 and TRBJ1-4; D is possibly TRBD1 (6 bases). The length of the CDR3 is 15 residues. The V end lost 2 bases, the J end lost 3 bases, and 11 bases lay between the germline ends. Germline CDR1 reads SGHRS; CDR2 reads YFSETQ. For the CDR3, the DNA is TGCGCCAGCAGCTTAGAAGGACAGTCTAATGAAAAACTGTTTTTT. It encodes CASSLEGQSNEKLFF. The complete variable domain, with remaining parts taken from reference TRBV5-1 and TRBJ1-4, reads KAGVTQTPRYLIKTRGQQVTLSCSPISGHRSVSWYQQTPGQGLQFLFEYFSETQRNKGNFPGRFSGRQFSNSRSEMNVSTLELGDSALYLCASSLEGQSNEKLFFGSGTQLSVL.

V and J are TRBV9 and TRBJ2-3, with TRBD2 identical over 10 bases. Per the germline V gene, CDR1 is SGDLS and CDR2 is YYNGEE. The CDR3 has 16 amino acids. With V trimmed by 0 bases and J by 3 bases, 4 bases remained unmatched. The CDR3 nucleotides are TGTGCCAGCAGCGTAGGAGCGGGAGGGTGGACAGATACGCAGTATTTT. Translating gives CASSVGAGGWTDTQYF.